The entry below describes one T cell receptor beta chain. Its antigen is currently unknown. Extracted from the samples, RNA was reverse transcribed into cDNA to serve as the sequencing template. TCRdb's table, derived via immunoSEQ multiplex PCR, lists solely in-frame clones and lacks some. This table holds 150,000 to 200,000 clones, 55% to 75% found once. The record originates from a study of CD8+ T cells in alopecia areata. Study as a whole: Affected scalp percentage set treated patients' severity scores.

CDR1 and CDR2 from the germline V gene are GTSNPN and SVGIG (reference sequence). Trimming took off 3 bases at V and 2 bases at J, with 10 bases between the two ends. This CDR3 region has 13 residues. This sample's treatment: oral pan-JAK inhibitor, 5-10 mg twice daily. Findings and caveats of the study: While tofacitinib was given, many expanded lesional clones persisted in scalp and blood. Scalp samples also yield sequences of resident alphabeta T cells from normal skin.

This receptor was obtained from a human donor with alopecia areata. Here the sequenced sample was CD4+ T cells sorted from blood, taken at week 24, from a patient treated with tofacitinib. The chain has TRBV30 and TRBJ1-2, with a weak D call TRBD1 (6 bases). The CDR3, as DNA: TGTGCCTGGAGAACAGGGAAAAACTATGGCTACACCTTC. Encoded protein: CAWRTGKNYGYTF.